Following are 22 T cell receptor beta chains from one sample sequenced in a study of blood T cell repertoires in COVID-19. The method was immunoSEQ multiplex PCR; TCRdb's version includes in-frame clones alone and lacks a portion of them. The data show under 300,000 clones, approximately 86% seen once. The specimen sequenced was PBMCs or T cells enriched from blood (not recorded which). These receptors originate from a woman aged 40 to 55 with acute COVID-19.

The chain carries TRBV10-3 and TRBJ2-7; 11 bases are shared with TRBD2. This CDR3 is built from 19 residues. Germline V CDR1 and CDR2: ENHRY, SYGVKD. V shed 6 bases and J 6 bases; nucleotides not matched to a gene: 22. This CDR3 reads CAISKTSGNAGAEGPEQYF. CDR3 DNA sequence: TGTGCCATCAGCAAGACTAGCGGGAACGCCGGAGCGGAGGGGCCCGAGCAGTACTTC.

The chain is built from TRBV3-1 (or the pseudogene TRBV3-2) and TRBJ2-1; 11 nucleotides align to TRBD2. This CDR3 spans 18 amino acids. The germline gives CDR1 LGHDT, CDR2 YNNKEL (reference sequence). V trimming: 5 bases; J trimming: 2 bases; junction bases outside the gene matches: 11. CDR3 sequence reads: CASSERGLAGEPYNEQFF. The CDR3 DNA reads TGTGCCAGCAGCGAGAGAGGACTAGCGGGCGAACCCTACAATGAGCAGTTCTTC.

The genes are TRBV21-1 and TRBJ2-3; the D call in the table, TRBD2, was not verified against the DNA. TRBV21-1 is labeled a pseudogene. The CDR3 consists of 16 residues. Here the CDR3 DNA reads TGTGCCAGCAGCGCCAGTCTAGCGGGAGAAATGGATACGCAGTATTTT. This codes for CASSASLAGEMDTQYF.

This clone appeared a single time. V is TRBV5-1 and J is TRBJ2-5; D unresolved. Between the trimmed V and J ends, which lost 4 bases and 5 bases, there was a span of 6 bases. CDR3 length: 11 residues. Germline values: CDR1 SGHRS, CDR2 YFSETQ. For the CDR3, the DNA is TGCGCCAGCAGCGTCGCGGAGACCCAGTACTTC. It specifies CASSVAETQYF.

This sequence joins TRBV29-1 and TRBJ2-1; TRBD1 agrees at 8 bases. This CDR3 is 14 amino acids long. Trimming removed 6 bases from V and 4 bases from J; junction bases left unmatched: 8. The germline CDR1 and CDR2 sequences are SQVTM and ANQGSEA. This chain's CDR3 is CSVPTDRAYNEQFF. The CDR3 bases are TGCAGCGTCCCCACGGACAGGGCATACAATGAGCAGTTCTTC.

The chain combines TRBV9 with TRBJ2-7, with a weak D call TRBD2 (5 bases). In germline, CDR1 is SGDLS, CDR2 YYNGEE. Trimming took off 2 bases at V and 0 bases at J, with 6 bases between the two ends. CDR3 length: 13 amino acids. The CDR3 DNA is TGTGCCAGCAGCGTCGGGGTCTCCTACGAGCAGTACTTC. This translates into CASSVGVSYEQYF.

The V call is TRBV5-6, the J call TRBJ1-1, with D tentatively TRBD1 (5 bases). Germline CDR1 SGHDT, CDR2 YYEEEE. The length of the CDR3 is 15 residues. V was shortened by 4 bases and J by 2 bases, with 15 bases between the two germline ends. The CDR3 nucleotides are TGTGCCAGCAGCCTAAGCGGGGGGGTTAACACTGAAGCTTTCTTT. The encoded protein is CASSLSGGVNTEAFF.

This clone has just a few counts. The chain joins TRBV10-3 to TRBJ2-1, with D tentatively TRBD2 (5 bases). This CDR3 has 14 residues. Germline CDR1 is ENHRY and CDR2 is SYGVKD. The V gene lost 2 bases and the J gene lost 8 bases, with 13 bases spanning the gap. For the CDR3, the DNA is TGTGCCATCAGTGAGGGCCTCGGGGAAGATGAGCAGTTCTTC. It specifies CAISEGLGEDEQFF.

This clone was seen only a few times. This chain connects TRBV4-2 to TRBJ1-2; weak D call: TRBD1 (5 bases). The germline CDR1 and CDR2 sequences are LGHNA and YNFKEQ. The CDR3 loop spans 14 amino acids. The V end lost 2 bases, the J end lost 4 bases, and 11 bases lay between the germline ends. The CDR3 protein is CASSQLGAGYGYTF. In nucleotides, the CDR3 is TGTGCCAGCAGCCAATTAGGGGCCGGCTATGGCTACACCTTC.

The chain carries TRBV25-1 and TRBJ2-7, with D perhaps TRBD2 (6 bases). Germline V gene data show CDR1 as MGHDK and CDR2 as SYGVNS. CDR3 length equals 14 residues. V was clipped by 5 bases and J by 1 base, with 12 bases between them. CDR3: CASSPGTASYEQYF. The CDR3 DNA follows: TGTGCCAGCAGTCCCGGGACTGCTTCCTACGAGCAGTACTTC.

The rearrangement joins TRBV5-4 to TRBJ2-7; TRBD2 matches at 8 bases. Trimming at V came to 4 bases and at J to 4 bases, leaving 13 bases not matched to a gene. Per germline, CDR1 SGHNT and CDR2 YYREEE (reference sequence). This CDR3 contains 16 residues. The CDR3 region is CASSPTPSGRGYEQYF. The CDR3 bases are TGTGCCAGCAGCCCAACGCCAAGCGGGAGAGGTTACGAGCAGTACTTC.

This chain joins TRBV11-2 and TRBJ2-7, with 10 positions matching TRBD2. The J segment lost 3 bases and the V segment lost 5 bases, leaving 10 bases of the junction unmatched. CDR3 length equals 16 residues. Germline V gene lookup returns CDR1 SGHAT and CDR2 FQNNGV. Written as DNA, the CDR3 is TGTGCCAGCAGCCTGACGACTAGCGGGCTGAGCTACGAGCAGTACTTC. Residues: CASSLTTSGLSYEQYF.

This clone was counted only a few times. CDR3 sequence (DNA): TGCGCCAGCAGCCAAGTCCCCAGGGGGCTTGGGGCCAACGTCCTGACTTTC. It codes for CASSQVPRGLGANVLTF. This chain links TRBV4-1 with TRBJ2-6, with 8 nucleotides matching TRBD1. This CDR3 comprises 17 residues. The junction had 5 bases not matched to a gene; V was cut back by 1 base and J by 3 bases. Germline CDR1 reads MGHRA; CDR2 reads YSYEKL.

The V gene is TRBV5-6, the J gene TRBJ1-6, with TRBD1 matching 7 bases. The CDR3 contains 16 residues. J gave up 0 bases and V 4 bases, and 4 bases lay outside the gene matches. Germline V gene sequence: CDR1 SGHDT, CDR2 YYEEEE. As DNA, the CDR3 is TGTGCCAGCAGCGGGGGACAGAGCTCCTATAATTCACCCCTCCACTTT. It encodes CASSGGQSSYNSPLHF.

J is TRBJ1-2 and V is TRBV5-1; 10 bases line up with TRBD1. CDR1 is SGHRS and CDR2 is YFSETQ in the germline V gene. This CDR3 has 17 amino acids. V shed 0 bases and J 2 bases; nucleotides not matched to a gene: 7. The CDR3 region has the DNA TGCGCCAGCAGCTTGGAAGGGACAGGGGAAGACAACTATGGCTACACCTTC. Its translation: CASSLEGTGEDNYGYTF.

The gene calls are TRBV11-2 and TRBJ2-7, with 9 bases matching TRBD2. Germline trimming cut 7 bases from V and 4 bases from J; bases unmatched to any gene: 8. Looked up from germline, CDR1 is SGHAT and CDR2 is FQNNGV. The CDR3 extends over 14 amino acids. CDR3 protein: CASMKSGRFYEQYF. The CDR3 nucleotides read TGTGCCAGCATGAAGAGCGGGAGGTTTTACGAGCAGTACTTC.

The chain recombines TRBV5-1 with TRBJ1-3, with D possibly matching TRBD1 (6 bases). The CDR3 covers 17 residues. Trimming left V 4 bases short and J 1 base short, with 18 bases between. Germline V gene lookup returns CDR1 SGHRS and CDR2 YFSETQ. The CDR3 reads CASSLRPQGTSGNTIYF. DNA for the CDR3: TGCGCCAGCAGCCTACGGCCGCAGGGGACATCTGGAAACACCATATATTTT. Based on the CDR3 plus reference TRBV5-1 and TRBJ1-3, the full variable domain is KAGVTQTPRYLIKTRGQQVTLSCSPISGHRSVSWYQQTPGQGLQFLFEYFSETQRNKGNFPGRFSGRQFSNSRSEMNVSTLELGDSALYLCASSLRPQGTSGNTIYFGEGSWLTVV.

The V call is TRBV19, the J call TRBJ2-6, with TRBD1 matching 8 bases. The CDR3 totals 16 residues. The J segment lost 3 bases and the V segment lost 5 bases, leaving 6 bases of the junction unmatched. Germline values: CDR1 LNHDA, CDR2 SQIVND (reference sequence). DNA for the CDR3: TGTGCCAGTAGTCCCAGGGGGCTTGGTGGGGCCAACGTCCTGACTTTC. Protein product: CASSPRGLGGANVLTF.

CDR3: CASSLGGTGQLHEQYF. The CDR3 region has the DNA TGCGCCAGCAGCTTGGGGGGGACCGGACAGCTTCACGAGCAGTACTTC. This chain connects TRBV5-1 to TRBJ2-7, with TRBD1 as a possible D gene (6 bases). The V gene lost 0 bases and the J gene lost 5 bases, with 18 bases spanning the gap. Germline-derived CDR1 and CDR2 are SGHRS and YFSETQ. This CDR3 is built from 16 residues.

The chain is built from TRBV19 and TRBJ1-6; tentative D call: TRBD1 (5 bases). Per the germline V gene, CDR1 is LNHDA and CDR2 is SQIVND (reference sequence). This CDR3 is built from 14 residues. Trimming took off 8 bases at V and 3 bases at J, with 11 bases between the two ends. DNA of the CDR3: TGTGCCAGTCGGGGGGAGATCTATAATTCACCCCTCCACTTT. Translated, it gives CASRGEIYNSPLHF.

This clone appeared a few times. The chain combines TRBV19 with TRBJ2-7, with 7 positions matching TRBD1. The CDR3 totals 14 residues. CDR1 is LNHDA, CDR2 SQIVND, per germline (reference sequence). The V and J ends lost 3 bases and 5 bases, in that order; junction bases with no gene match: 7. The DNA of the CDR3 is TGTGCCAGTAGTATGGCGGCAGGGGGAGACGAGCAGTACTTC. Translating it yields CASSMAAGGDEQYF.

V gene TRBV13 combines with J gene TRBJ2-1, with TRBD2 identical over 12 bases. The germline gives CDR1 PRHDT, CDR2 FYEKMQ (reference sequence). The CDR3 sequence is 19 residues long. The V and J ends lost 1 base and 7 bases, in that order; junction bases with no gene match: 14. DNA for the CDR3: TGTGCCAGCAGCTTAGAATCCCCACTAGCGGGAGGTAAAACTAATGAGCAGTTCTTC. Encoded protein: CASSLESPLAGGKTNEQFF.